The clone carrying this T cell receptor (beta chain) came up many times. Trimming took 3 bases from V and 11 from J, leaving 8 bases between them. Germline lookup yields CDR1 SGHTA and CDR2 FQGNSA. This CDR3 is 12 amino acids long. The data are from a study of blood T cells in healthy people across ages. A second PCR of roughly 6 to 12 cycles used a sample-barcoded 5' primer and a J-beta primer mix. TCRdb re-called the 5' RACE reads through MiXCR, storing one row per CDR3 protein. The sample comprises roughly 640,000 distinct CDR3 sequences, 25% to 30% of which are singletons, and 15% to 19% rests with the top ten.

The receptor was derived from a woman older than 75 in good health. This chain connects TRBV7-2 to TRBJ2-6, with no clear D. Sequenced input: blood. The chain's CDR3 is CASSLTAHVLTF. The CDR3 nucleotides read TGTGCCAGCAGCTTGACTGCTCACGTCCTGACTTTC.